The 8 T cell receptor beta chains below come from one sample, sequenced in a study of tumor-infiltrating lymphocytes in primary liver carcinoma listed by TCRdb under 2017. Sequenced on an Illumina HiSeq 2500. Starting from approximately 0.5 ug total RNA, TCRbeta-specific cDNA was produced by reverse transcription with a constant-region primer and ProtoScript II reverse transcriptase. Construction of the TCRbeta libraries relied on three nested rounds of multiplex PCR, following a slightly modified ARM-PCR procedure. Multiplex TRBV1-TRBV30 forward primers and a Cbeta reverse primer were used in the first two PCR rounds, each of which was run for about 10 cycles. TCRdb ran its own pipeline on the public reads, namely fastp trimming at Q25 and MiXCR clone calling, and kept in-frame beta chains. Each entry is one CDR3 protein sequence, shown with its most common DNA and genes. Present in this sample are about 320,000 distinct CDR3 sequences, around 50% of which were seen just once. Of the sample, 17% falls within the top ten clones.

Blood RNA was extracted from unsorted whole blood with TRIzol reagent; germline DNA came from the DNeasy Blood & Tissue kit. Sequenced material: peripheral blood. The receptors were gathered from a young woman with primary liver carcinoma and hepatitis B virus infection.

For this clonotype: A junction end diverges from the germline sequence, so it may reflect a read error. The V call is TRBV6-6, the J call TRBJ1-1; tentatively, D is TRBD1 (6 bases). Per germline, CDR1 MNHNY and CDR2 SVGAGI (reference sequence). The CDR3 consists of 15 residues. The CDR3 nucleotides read TGTGCCAGCAGTTACGACAGACGGTGGGACACTGAAGCCTTCTTT. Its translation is CASSYDRRWDTEAFF.

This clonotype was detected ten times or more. The CDR3, as DNA: TGTGCCAGCAGTCCTGGCAGGGTCTATGGCTACACCTTC. This gives the protein CASSPGRVYGYTF. The V and J genes are TRBV12-3 or TRBV12-4 and TRBJ1-2; D perhaps matches TRBD1 (5 bases). V lost 5 bases to trimming and J lost 4 bases, with 11 bases between them. This CDR3 contains 13 residues.

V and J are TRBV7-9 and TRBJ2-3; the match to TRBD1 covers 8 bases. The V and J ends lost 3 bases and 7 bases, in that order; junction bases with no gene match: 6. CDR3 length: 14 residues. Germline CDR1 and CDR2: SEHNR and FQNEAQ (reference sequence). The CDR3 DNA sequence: TGTGCCAGCAGCTTCCAGACAGGGGTGAATACGCAGTATTTT. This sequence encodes CASSFQTGVNTQYF.

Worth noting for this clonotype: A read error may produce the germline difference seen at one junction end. CDR3: CASSRASAGANVLTF. The CDR3, as DNA: TGTGCCAGCAGTAGGGCTAGCGCTGGGGCCAACGTCCTTACTTTC. The chain employs TRBV6-5 and TRBJ2-6, with TRBD2 as a possible D gene (6 bases). CDR1 MNHEY and CDR2 SVGAGI come from the germline V gene. The CDR3 runs to 15 residues.

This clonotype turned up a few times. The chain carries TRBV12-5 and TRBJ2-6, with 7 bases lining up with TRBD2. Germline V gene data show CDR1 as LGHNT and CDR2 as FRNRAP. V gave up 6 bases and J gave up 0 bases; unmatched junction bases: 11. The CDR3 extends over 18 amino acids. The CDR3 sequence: CASGRGDGGNSGANVLTF. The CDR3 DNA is TGTGCTAGTGGACGGGGGGACGGGGGAAACTCTGGGGCCAACGTCCTGACTTTC.

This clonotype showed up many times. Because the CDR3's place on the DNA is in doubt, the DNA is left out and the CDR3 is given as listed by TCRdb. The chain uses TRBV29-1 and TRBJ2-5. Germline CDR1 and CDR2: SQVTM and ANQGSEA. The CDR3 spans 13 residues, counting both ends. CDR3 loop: CSVFLAVQETQYF.

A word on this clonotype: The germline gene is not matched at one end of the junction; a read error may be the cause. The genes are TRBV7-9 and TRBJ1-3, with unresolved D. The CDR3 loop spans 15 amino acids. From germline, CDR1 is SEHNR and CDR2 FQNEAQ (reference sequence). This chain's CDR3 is CVSSPGRSSGNAIYF. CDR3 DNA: TGTGTCAGCAGCCCCGGACGGAGCTCTGGAAACGCCATATATTTT.

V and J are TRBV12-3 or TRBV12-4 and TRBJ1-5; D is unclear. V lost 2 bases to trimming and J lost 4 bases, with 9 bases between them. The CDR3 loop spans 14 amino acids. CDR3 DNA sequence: TGTGCCAGCAGTTTAACATTCGGGAATCAGCCCCAGCATTTT. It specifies CASSLTFGNQPQHF.